Listed here are 2 T cell receptor beta chains from one sample, sequenced in a study of T-cell reconstitution after alpha-beta-depleted transplantation in children. Using unique molecular identifiers, the investigators prepared the TCRbeta library. MiXCR, applied by TCRdb to the PCR reads, yields one record per CDR3 protein. Seen here are more than 200,000 distinct CDR3 sequences, roughly 26% observed once, and the top ten hold about 2.5%. Sequencing was performed on PBMCs, taken before TCRalphabeta/CD19-depleted stem cell transplant. These receptors all come from a girl aged 2 to 10 with Fanconi anemia, due to receive a stem cell transplant.

The rearrangement uses TRBV11-2 and TRBJ2-1; TRBD2 aligns across 8 bases. The germline gives CDR1 SGHAT, CDR2 FQNNGV. The CDR3 has 14 amino acids. The junction had 7 bases not matched to a gene; V was cut back by 4 bases and J by 8 bases. In DNA form, the CDR3 reads TGTGCCAGCAGCTCGGGACTAGTCCCGGATGAGCAGTTCTTC. Translating it yields CASSSGLVPDEQFF.

V is TRBV20-1 and J is TRBJ1-5; D might be TRBD1 (5 bases). This CDR3 has 16 residues. Trimming stripped 3 bases from V and 5 bases from J, with 20 bases between. The germline gives CDR1 DFQATT, CDR2 SNEGSKA (reference sequence). Here the CDR3 reads CSASRPDMDTDQPQHF. CDR3 nucleotide sequence: TGCAGTGCTAGTCGGCCAGACATGGACACCGATCAGCCCCAGCATTTT.